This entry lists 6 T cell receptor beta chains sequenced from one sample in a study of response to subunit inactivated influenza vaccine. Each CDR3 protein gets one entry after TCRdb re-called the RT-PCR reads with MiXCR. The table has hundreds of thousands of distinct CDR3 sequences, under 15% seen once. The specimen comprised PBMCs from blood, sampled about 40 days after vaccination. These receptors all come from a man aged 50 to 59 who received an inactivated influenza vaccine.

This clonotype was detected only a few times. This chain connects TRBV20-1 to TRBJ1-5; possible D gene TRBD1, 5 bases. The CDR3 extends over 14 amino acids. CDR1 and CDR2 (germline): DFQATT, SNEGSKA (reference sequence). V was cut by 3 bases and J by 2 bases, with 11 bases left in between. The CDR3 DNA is TGCAGTGCTAGCGCAGGAGGGGGCAATCAGCCCCAGCATTTT. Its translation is CSASAGGGNQPQHF.

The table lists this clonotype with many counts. CDR3 sequence: CSAPRPTSASYEQYF. CDR3 sequence (DNA): TGCAGTGCCCCGCGCCCCACTAGCGCCTCCTACGAGCAGTACTTC. The rearrangement links TRBV20-1 to TRBJ2-7; 7 nucleotides line up with TRBD2. Losses at the gene ends were 6 bases for V and 0 bases for J; bases not matched to a gene: 11. The CDR3 totals 15 residues. Germline assignment: CDR1 DFQATT and CDR2 SNEGSKA (reference sequence).

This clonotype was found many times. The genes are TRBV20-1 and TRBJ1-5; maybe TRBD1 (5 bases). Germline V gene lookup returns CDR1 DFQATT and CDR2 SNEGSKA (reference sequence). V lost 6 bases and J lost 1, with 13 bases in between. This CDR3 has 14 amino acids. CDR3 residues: CSARRGSSNQPQHF. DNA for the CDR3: TGCAGTGCCCGGAGGGGATCCAGCAATCAGCCCCAGCATTTT.

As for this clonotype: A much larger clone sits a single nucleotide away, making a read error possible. The CDR3 spells CASSSTSASSYEQYF. Written as DNA, the CDR3 is TGTGCCAGCAGCTCTACTAGCGCGAGCTCCTACGAGCAGTACTTC. The chain has TRBV12-3 or TRBV12-4 and TRBJ2-7, with 7 positions matching TRBD2. The CDR3 spans 15 residues. Losses at the gene ends were 6 bases for V and 0 bases for J; bases not matched to a gene: 8.

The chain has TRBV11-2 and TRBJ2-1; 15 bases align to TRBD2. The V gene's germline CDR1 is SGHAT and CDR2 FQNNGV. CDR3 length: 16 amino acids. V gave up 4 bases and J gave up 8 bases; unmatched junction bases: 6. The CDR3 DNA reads TGTGCCAGCAGCTGGAGGACTAGCGGGGGGGCACATGAGCAGTTCTTC. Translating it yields CASSWRTSGGAHEQFF.

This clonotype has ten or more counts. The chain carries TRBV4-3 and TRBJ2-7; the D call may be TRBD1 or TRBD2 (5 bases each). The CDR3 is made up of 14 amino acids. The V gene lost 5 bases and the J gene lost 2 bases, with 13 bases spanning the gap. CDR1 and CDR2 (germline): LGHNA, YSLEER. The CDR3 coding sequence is TGCGCCAGCAGCTGGGGGTACGGTCCCTACGAGCAGTACTTC. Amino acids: CASSWGYGPYEQYF.